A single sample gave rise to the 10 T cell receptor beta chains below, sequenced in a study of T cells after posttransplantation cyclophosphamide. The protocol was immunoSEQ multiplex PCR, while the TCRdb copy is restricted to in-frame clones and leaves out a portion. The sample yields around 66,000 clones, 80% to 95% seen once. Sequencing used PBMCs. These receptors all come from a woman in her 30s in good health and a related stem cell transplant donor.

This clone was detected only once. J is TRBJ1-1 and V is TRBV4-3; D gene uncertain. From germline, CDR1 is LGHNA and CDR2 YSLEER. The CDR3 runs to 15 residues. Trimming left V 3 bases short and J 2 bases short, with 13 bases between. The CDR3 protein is CASSHSWAGNTEAFF. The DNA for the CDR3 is TGCGCCAGCAGCCACTCTTGGGCAGGCAACACTGAAGCTTTCTTT.

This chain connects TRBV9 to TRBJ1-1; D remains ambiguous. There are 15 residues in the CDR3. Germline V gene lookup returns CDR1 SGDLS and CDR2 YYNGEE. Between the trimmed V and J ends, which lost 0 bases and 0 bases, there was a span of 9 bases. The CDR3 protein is CASSVAGSMNTEAFF. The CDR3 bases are TGTGCCAGCAGCGTAGCTGGTAGCATGAACACTGAAGCTTTCTTT.

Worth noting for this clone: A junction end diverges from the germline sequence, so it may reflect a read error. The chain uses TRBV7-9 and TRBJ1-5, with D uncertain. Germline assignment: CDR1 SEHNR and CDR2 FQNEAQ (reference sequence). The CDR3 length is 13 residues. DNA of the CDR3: TGTGCCAGCAGCTACCCCCCCCCGGGAACGGAGATTTTT. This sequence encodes CASSYPPPGTEIF.

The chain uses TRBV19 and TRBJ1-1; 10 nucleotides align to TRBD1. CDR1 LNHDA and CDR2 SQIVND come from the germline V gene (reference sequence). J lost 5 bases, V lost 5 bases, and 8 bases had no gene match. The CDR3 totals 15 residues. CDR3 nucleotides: TGTGCCAGTAGTCTAGGGACAGGGGAAGGGACTGAAGCTTTCTTT. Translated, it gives CASSLGTGEGTEAFF.

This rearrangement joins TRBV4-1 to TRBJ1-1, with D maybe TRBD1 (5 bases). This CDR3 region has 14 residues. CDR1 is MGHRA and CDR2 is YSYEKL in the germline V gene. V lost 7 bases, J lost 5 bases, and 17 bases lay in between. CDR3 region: CASTHGWGRTEAFF. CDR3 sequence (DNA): TGCGCCAGCACGCACGGGTGGGGGAGAACTGAAGCTTTCTTT.

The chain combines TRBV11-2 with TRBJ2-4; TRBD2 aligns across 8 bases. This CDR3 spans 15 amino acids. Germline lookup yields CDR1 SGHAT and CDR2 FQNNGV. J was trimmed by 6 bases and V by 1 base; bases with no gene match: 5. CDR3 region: CASSLGSGRANIQYF. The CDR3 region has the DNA TGTGCCAGCAGCTTAGGTTCCGGGAGGGCAAACATTCAGTACTTC.

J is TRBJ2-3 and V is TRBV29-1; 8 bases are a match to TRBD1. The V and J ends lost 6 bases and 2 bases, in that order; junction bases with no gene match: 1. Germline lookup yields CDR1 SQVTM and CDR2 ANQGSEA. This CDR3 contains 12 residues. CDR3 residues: CSVGQVTDTQYF. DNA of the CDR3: TGCAGCGTGGGACAGGTCACAGATACGCAGTATTTT.

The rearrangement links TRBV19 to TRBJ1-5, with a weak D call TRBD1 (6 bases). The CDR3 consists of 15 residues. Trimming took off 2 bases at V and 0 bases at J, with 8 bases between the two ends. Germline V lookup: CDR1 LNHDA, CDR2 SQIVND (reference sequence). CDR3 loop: CASSIQGISNQPQHF. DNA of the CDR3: TGTGCCAGTAGTATACAGGGGATTAGCAATCAGCCCCAGCATTTT.

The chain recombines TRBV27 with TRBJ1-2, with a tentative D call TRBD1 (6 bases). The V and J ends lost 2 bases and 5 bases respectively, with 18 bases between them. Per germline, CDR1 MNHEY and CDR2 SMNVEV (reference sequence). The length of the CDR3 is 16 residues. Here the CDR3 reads CASSLEMTGNAYGYTF. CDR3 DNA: TGTGCCAGCAGTTTAGAGATGACAGGCAACGCTTATGGCTACACCTTC.

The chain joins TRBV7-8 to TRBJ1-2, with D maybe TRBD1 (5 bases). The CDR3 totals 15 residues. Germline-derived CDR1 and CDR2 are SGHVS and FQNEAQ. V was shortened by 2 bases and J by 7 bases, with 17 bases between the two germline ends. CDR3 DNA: TGTGCCAGCAGCTTATTGGGGCAGGGTGGGGGTGGCTACACCTTC. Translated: CASSLLGQGGGGYTF.